Below are 19 T cell receptor beta chains sequenced from a single sample in a study of PD-L1 blockade in urothelial cancer. Measured with immunoSEQ multiplex PCR; TCRdb has only the in-frame clones, and not every one. The data hold some 60,000 clones, with around 83% observed a single time. The sequencing used PBMCs, collected around atezolizumab (anti-PD-L1) treatment. The source is a man aged 45-60 years with urothelial cancer.

The J gene is TRBJ1-1, the V gene TRBV18, with 8 bases that match TRBD1. With 6 bases clipped from V and 1 base from J, the junction kept 4 bases outside the gene matches. The CDR3 spans 14 residues. The V gene's germline CDR1 is KGHSH and CDR2 LQKENI. The CDR3 bases are TGTGCCAGCTCTCAGGGGGCAAAGAACACTGAAGCTTTCTTT. This sequence encodes CASSQGAKNTEAFF.

The rearrangement uses TRBV11-2 and TRBJ2-7; 9 positions match TRBD2. Germline trimming cut 4 bases from V and 0 bases from J; bases unmatched to any gene: 7. Germline-derived CDR1 and CDR2 are SGHAT and FQNNGV. The CDR3 consists of 16 residues. The CDR3 region is CASSWLTSGPSYEQYF. CDR3 DNA: TGTGCCAGCAGCTGGCTCACTAGCGGGCCCTCCTACGAGCAGTACTTC.

The CDR3 sequence is CASSAGLAVDNEQFF. As DNA, the CDR3 is TGCGCCAGCAGCGCGGGACTAGCGGTGGACAATGAGCAGTTCTTC. The chain recombines TRBV5-1 with TRBJ2-1, with TRBD2 matching over 11 bases. The CDR3 is 15 amino acids. Germline-derived CDR1 and CDR2 are SGHRS and YFSETQ. The junction had 5 bases not matched to a gene; V was cut back by 4 bases and J by 5 bases.

The chain uses TRBV30 and TRBJ2-1; D is unclear. The V and J ends lost 4 bases and 4 bases respectively, with 8 bases between them. The CDR3 is 12 amino acids. Germline-derived CDR1 and CDR2 are GTSNPN and SVGIG (reference sequence). For the CDR3, the DNA is TGTGCCTGGAATAGCCTATACAATGAGCAGTTCTTC. Translating it yields CAWNSLYNEQFF.

The table lists this clone with a count of one. The chain couples TRBV9 to TRBJ2-2; weak D call: TRBD2 (6 bases). V lost 4 bases, J lost 5 bases, and 15 bases lay in between. This CDR3 is built from 15 residues. Looked up from germline, CDR1 is SGDLS and CDR2 is YYNGEE. The CDR3 is CASSPSTGGTGELFF. The CDR3 nucleotides are TGTGCCAGCAGCCCGTCAACTGGGGGGACCGGGGAGCTGTTTTTT. Full variable domain (missing parts from reference TRBV9 and TRBJ2-2): DSGVTQTPKHLITATGQRVTLRCSPRSGDLSVYWYQQSLDQGLQFLIQYYNGEERAKGNILERFSAQQFPDLHSELNLSSLELGDSALYFCASSPSTGGTGELFFGEGSRLTVL.

The chain recombines TRBV7-2 with TRBJ2-7; D ambiguous. V lost 7 bases, J lost 1 base, and 14 bases lay in between. The CDR3 is 14 amino acids. The germline V gene encodes CDR1 SGHTA and CDR2 FQGNSA. The DNA for the CDR3 is TGTGCCAGCAAGATTACTCCCGGGTCCTACGAGCAGTACTTC. Its protein is CASKITPGSYEQYF.

This chain uses TRBV19 with TRBJ2-7; 11 bases map to TRBD1. Germline CDR1 reads LNHDA; CDR2 reads SQIVND (reference sequence). V was clipped by 5 bases and J by 2 bases; unmatched bases: 8. The CDR3 contains 16 residues. In DNA form, the CDR3 reads TGTGCCAGTAGTCCCCCTGGGACAGGGGGAACCTACGAGCAGTACTTC. Its protein product is CASSPPGTGGTYEQYF.

This clone came up once. The chain uses TRBV28 and TRBJ1-1; no firm D call. Deletions cut 4 bases from V and 0 bases from J, with 12 bases between. The germline V gene encodes CDR1 MDHEN and CDR2 SYDVKM. The CDR3 is 15 amino acids. This chain's CDR3 is CASSYRPTVNTEAFF. The DNA for the CDR3 is TGTGCCAGCAGTTACCGACCAACAGTGAACACTGAAGCTTTCTTT. The full variable domain, with the rest looked up from reference TRBV28 and TRBJ1-1, is DVKVTQSSRYLVKRTGEKVFLECVQDMDHENMFWYRQDPGLGLRLIYFSYDVKMKEKGDIPEGYSVSREKKERFSLILESASTNQTSMYLCASSYRPTVNTEAFFGQGTRLTVV.

The CDR3 DNA is TGTGCCAGCAGCTTAAAGGCTAGCGGGTCCAATGAGCAGTTCTTC. This translates into CASSLKASGSNEQFF. V gene TRBV11-2 combines with J gene TRBJ2-1; 8 bases align to TRBD2. The J segment lost 6 bases and the V segment lost 2 bases, leaving 6 bases of the junction unmatched. CDR3 length equals 15 residues. Germline values: CDR1 SGHAT, CDR2 FQNNGV.

J is TRBJ2-7 and V is TRBV14, with D possibly matching TRBD2 (6 bases). CDR3 length: 16 amino acids. Germline V lookup: CDR1 SGHDN, CDR2 FVKESK. Trimming took off 6 bases at V and 7 bases at J, with 25 bases between the two ends. The CDR3 region is CASRHASGLAAGEQYF. DNA for the CDR3: TGTGCCAGCAGGCATGCGTCGGGGTTAGCGGCGGGAGAGCAGTACTTC.

The chain is built from TRBV19 and TRBJ2-1, with 10 bases identical to TRBD2. The CDR3 has 15 residues. V gave up 6 bases and J gave up 7 bases; unmatched junction bases: 9. Germline CDR1 is LNHDA and CDR2 is SQIVND (reference sequence). Here the CDR3 reads CASSPTSGMVNEQFF. CDR3 nucleotide sequence: TGTGCCAGTAGCCCTACTAGCGGGATGGTAAATGAGCAGTTCTTC.

This chain uses TRBV28 with TRBJ1-1; 7 positions agree with TRBD1. The CDR3 contains 14 residues. The ends lost 8 bases at V and 5 bases at J; junction bases unmatched: 11. Germline V gene sequence: CDR1 MDHEN, CDR2 SYDVKM. The CDR3 bases are TGTGCCAGCGGTATAGGACAGGTCGGGACTGAAGCTTTCTTT. Encoded protein: CASGIGQVGTEAFF.

Only one count was recorded for this clone. This CDR3 is CATSRKGTAEYGYTF. As DNA, the CDR3 is TGTGCCACCAGCAGAAAGGGGACTGCCGAGTATGGCTACACCTTC. This chain joins TRBV15 and TRBJ1-2; possibly TRBD1 for D (5 bases). The CDR3 spans 15 residues. Per germline, CDR1 LNHNV and CDR2 YYDKDF (reference sequence). Trimming shortened V by 2 bases and J by 5 bases, and 15 bases separated the two germline ends.

This chain uses TRBV30 with TRBJ2-7; 8 positions match TRBD1. Per germline, CDR1 GTSNPN and CDR2 SVGIG (reference sequence). Trimming removed 5 bases from V and 4 bases from J; junction bases left unmatched: 10. The CDR3 has 14 amino acids. CDR3 amino acids: CAWGPPYRGYEQYF. CDR3 coding DNA: TGTGCCTGGGGACCTCCTTACAGGGGGTACGAGCAGTACTTC.

This chain joins TRBV7-3 and TRBJ2-5, with a weak D call TRBD2 (6 bases). The V gene's germline CDR1 is SGHTA and CDR2 FQGTGA. The CDR3 runs to 15 residues. With 5 bases removed from V and 0 bases from J, the gap between germline ends came to 13 bases. The DNA of the CDR3 is TGTGCCAGCAGCCCAGGCCTAGCGCACCAAGAGACCCAGTACTTC. Translating gives CASSPGLAHQETQYF.

J is TRBJ1-2 and V is TRBV5-4, with TRBD1 matching over 7 bases. Germline CDR1 is SGHNT and CDR2 is YYREEE (reference sequence). Trimming took 0 bases from V and 1 from J; bases not matched to a gene: 3. The CDR3 contains 15 residues. CDR3 sequence: CASSLEQGRNYGYTF. The CDR3 DNA reads TGTGCCAGCAGCTTGGAACAGGGGCGTAACTATGGCTACACCTTC.

The chain is built from TRBV5-1 and TRBJ2-7; 7 nucleotides match TRBD2. The trim removed 1 base at V and 2 bases at J, leaving 0 bases unmatched. CDR1 is SGHRS and CDR2 is YFSETQ in the germline V gene. The CDR3 extends over 13 amino acids. CDR3 amino acids: CASSLSGAYEQYF. The CDR3 DNA reads as TGCGCCAGCAGCTTGAGCGGGGCCTACGAGCAGTACTTC.

V gene TRBV23-1 combines with J gene TRBJ2-5; D call uncertain. TRBV23-1 has ORF status, its function being uncertain. The CDR3 sequence is 10 residues long. V was trimmed by 9 bases and J by 7 bases, leaving 9 bases between them. CDR3 sequence reads: CASPVTTQYF. CDR3 coding DNA: TGCGCCAGTCCGGTTACGACCCAGTACTTC.

With respect to this clone: Compared with germline, one end of the junction differs, possibly owing to a read error. J is TRBJ1-1 and V is TRBV5-6; TRBD1 is a possible D gene (5 bases). Germline V lookup: CDR1 SGHDT, CDR2 YYEEEE. The CDR3 consists of 13 residues. The CDR3 region is CASSLGGDTEAFF. The CDR3, as DNA: TGTGCAAGCAGCTTGGGGGGGGACACTGAAGCTTTCTTT.